These 32 T cell receptor beta chains were sequenced from one sample in a study of shared clonotypes between healthy human individuals. Measured with immunoSEQ multiplex PCR; TCRdb has only the in-frame clones, and not every one. Here the sample spans 600,000 to 750,000 clones, around 77% being singletons. The specimen sequenced was memory CD4+ T cells sorted from blood. Subset noted: CD45RA-negative fraction. These receptor sequences come from a woman aged 25 to 45 in good health.

This clone was detected many times. The rearrangement links TRBV6-4 to TRBJ2-7; 9 bases agree with TRBD2. Unmatched junction bases numbered 7, after V lost 0 bases and J lost 7 bases. Germline V lookup: CDR1 MRHNA, CDR2 SNTAGT. The length of the CDR3 is 15 residues. CDR3 in DNA: TGTGCCAGCAGTGACTCGGAACCGGGACTAGCTGAGCAGTACTTC. Translation: CASSDSEPGLAEQYF.

The CDR3 region is CASSIDWARNQPQHF. The CDR3 DNA reads TGTGCCAGTAGTATAGATTGGGCACGCAATCAGCCCCAGCATTTT. The chain recombines TRBV19 with TRBJ1-5; D is unclear. CDR1 and CDR2 (germline): LNHDA, SQIVND (reference sequence). The CDR3 is 15 amino acids. The V gene lost 0 bases and the J gene lost 2 bases, with 8 bases spanning the gap.

This clone was recorded once. V is TRBV2 and J is TRBJ2-3; TRBD2 matches 15 bases. The trim removed 5 bases at V and 6 bases at J, leaving 6 bases unmatched. This CDR3 has 16 residues. CDR1 and CDR2 (germline): SNHLY, FYNNEI. CDR3 nucleotide sequence: TGTGCCAGCAGTAGAGGACTAGCGGGAGGGTCTGATACGCAGTATTTT. This translates into CASSRGLAGGSDTQYF.

The chain recombines TRBV20-1 with TRBJ2-3; D is uncertain. The germline gives CDR1 DFQATT, CDR2 SNEGSKA (reference sequence). This CDR3 is built from 11 residues. The CDR3 spells CKVGGTDTQYF. The CDR3 DNA reads as TGCAAAGTAGGTGGGACAGATACGCAGTATTTT.

The V gene is TRBV6-6, the J gene TRBJ2-2, with 9 nucleotides matching TRBD2. CDR1 is MNHNY and CDR2 is SVGAGI in the germline V gene (reference sequence). Germline trimming cut 6 bases from V and 5 bases from J; bases unmatched to any gene: 7. This CDR3 region has 15 residues. CDR3 loop: CASRISGSSTGELFF. For the CDR3, the DNA is TGTGCCAGCAGAATTAGCGGGAGTAGTACCGGGGAGCTGTTTTTT.

This clone was recorded only once. The same CDR3 is also encoded by other DNA sequences in this sample. Written as DNA, the CDR3 is TGCGCCAGCAGCTTGGTCCAGGGGCCAAGCACAGATACGCAGTATTTT. Translation: CASSLVQGPSTDTQYF. The J gene is TRBJ2-3, the V gene TRBV5-1; a weak D match, TRBD1 (6 bases). The germline V gene has CDR1 SGHRS and CDR2 YFSETQ. The CDR3 length is 16 residues. V dropped 0 bases and J dropped 0 bases, with 11 bases sitting between them.

The chain recombines TRBV21-1 with TRBJ1-2. TRBV21-1 is a documented pseudogene. The CDR3 covers 17 residues. CDR3 sequence: CASSKGDLEGRYYGYTF. The CDR3 DNA reads TGTGCCAGCAGCAAAGGGGATCTCGAGGGGCGATACTATGGCTACACCTTC.

This clone showed up just a few times. The chain combines TRBV5-1 with TRBJ2-3; 10 bases align to TRBD1. V shed 4 bases and J 3 bases; nucleotides not matched to a gene: 11. Germline V gene lookup returns CDR1 SGHRS and CDR2 YFSETQ. This CDR3 is built from 17 residues. The DNA of the CDR3 is TGCGCCAGCAGCCTCACCCGGGACAGGGGAGGAACAGATACGCAGTATTTT. It specifies CASSLTRDRGGTDTQYF.

The chain joins TRBV4-1 to TRBJ2-6; D is undetermined. The CDR3 runs 16 residues. Deletions cut 4 bases from V and 3 bases from J, with 13 bases between. CDR1 and CDR2 (germline): MGHRA, YSYEKL. Here the CDR3 reads CASSRIDRRGANVLTF. The CDR3 nucleotides read TGCGCCAGCAGCCGAATCGACCGGCGTGGGGCCAACGTCCTGACTTTC.

The V gene is TRBV6-4, the J gene TRBJ2-2; 7 nucleotides agree with TRBD1. Germline CDR1 and CDR2: MRHNA and SNTAGT. Losses at the gene ends were 3 bases for V and 0 bases for J; bases not matched to a gene: 10. The CDR3 covers 18 residues. CDR3 DNA: TGTGCCAGCAGTGATCTAAGGGACAGACCTACGAACACCGGGGAGCTGTTTTTT. This codes for CASSDLRDRPTNTGELFF.

This clone occurred a few times. J is TRBJ2-7 and V is TRBV6-1; D gene uncertain. Trimming pared 7 bases from V and 6 bases from J, leaving 22 bases between. The germline V gene encodes CDR1 MNHNS and CDR2 SASEGT. This CDR3 has 15 residues. The CDR3 reads CASKIGQSPVFEQYF. CDR3 bases: TGTGCCAGCAAGATCGGCCAGTCTCCCGTCTTCGAGCAGTACTTC.

The chain is built from TRBV19 and TRBJ2-1; D is undetermined. CDR1 and CDR2 (germline): LNHDA, SQIVND (reference sequence). Between the trimmed V and J ends, which lost 4 bases and 9 bases, there was a span of 13 bases. The CDR3 loop spans 13 amino acids. Written as DNA, the CDR3 is TGTGCCAGTAGTAATGCCCGACTTGGTGAGCAGTTCTTC. As protein: CASSNARLGEQFF. The complete variable domain, with remaining parts taken from reference TRBV19 and TRBJ2-1, reads DGGITQSPKYLFRKEGQNVTLSCEQNLNHDAMYWYRQDPGQGLRLIYYSQIVNDFQKGDIAEGYSVSREKKESFPLTVTSAQKNPTAFYLCASSNARLGEQFFGPGTRLTVL.

The sample holds a few counts of this clone. V is TRBV2 and J is TRBJ2-7, with 9 positions matching TRBD2. This CDR3 is built from 14 residues. The germline V gene has CDR1 SNHLY and CDR2 FYNNEI. V shed 8 bases, J shed 7 bases, and the junction held 12 bases outside the gene matches. The CDR3 loop is CASGLAGERGEQYF. The CDR3 coding sequence is TGTGCCAGCGGGTTAGCGGGAGAGCGAGGAGAGCAGTACTTC.

This chain uses TRBV11-2 with TRBJ2-5, with a weak D call TRBD2 (6 bases). Germline V gives CDR1 SGHAT, CDR2 FQNNGV. Trimming cost V 5 bases and J 4 bases, with 14 bases left between them. CDR3 length: 14 residues. The CDR3 loop reads CASSPGVGLETQYF. The CDR3 region has the DNA TGTGCCAGCAGCCCGGGGGTAGGGCTAGAGACCCAGTACTTC.

The chain uses TRBV27 and TRBJ1-4; the D is unclear. V was cut by 5 bases and J by 7 bases, with 17 bases left in between. Germline CDR1 reads MNHEY; CDR2 reads SMNVEV (reference sequence). CDR3 length: 15 amino acids. CDR3 nucleotide sequence: TGTGCCAGCAGTCTCAGACTCCGTCTGACTGAAAAACTGTTTTTT. Protein sequence: CASSLRLRLTEKLFF.

With respect to this clone: The sample carries other DNA sequences with the same CDR3. The rearrangement links TRBV19 to TRBJ2-7, with D uncertain. Looked up from germline, CDR1 is LNHDA and CDR2 is SQIVND (reference sequence). V was cut by 3 bases and J by 0 bases, with 9 bases left in between. CDR3 length: 14 residues. CDR3 residues: CASSISRFSYEQYF. CDR3 in DNA: TGTGCCAGTAGTATCTCCCGATTCTCCTACGAGCAGTACTTC.

Only a few counts were recorded for this clone. The chain couples TRBV21-1 to TRBJ2-7; TRBD2, as called in the table, went unchecked against the DNA. TRBV21-1 is designated a pseudogene. CDR3 length equals 15 residues. The CDR3 DNA is TGTGCCAGCAGCGGTAGCGGGAGGGAACCCTACGAGCAGTACTTC. Amino acid sequence: CASSGSGREPYEQYF.

This clone has only one observation. This chain connects TRBV15 to TRBJ1-5, with unresolved D. The V end lost 2 bases, the J end lost 7 bases, and 12 bases lay between the germline ends. There are 14 residues in the CDR3. In germline, CDR1 is LNHNV, CDR2 YYDKDF (reference sequence). CDR3 nucleotide sequence: TGTGCCACCAGCAGACGCGAGCCGGGACAGCCCCAGCATTTT. It specifies CATSRREPGQPQHF.

The genes are TRBV7-8 and TRBJ2-4; tentative D call: TRBD2 (6 bases). V was clipped by 0 bases and J by 6 bases, with 12 bases between them. Per the germline V gene, CDR1 is SGHVS and CDR2 is FQNEAQ. This CDR3 is 15 amino acids long. The CDR3 sequence: CASSLARMGGNIQYF. The CDR3 DNA is TGTGCCAGCAGCTTAGCGCGTATGGGAGGAAACATTCAGTACTTC.

This clone occurred many times. This sequence joins TRBV7-9 and TRBJ2-1; TRBD1 aligns across 9 bases. The CDR3 contains 18 residues. Per the germline V gene, CDR1 is SEHNR and CDR2 is FQNEAQ (reference sequence). The trim removed 1 base at V and 10 bases at J, leaving 17 bases unmatched. The CDR3 DNA reads TGTGCCAGCAGCTTAGAGGTCGGCGGGACAGGGATTTCGGCCGAGCAGTTCTTC. This gives the protein CASSLEVGGTGISAEQFF.

This clone came up once. The chain employs TRBV21-1 and TRBJ1-5; the table assigns TRBD1, which was not confirmed against the DNA. TRBV21-1 corresponds to a pseudogene. The CDR3 runs to 12 residues. CDR3 DNA: TGTGCCAACTGGACAGGGCAGAAGCCCCAGCATTTT. This translates into CANWTGQKPQHF.

This clone has just a few counts. Other DNA sequences in the same sample also yield this CDR3. The gene calls are TRBV5-1 and TRBJ2-1, with no clear D. V was shortened by 0 bases and J by 0 bases, with 7 bases between the two germline ends. The germline V gene encodes CDR1 SGHRS and CDR2 YFSETQ. The CDR3 runs to 15 residues. CDR3 DNA sequence: TGCGCCAGCAGCTTGGACAGAACCTCCTACAATGAGCAGTTCTTC. It encodes CASSLDRTSYNEQFF.

V gene TRBV28 combines with J gene TRBJ1-5; D is undetermined. Germline V lookup: CDR1 MDHEN, CDR2 SYDVKM. Trimming cost V 6 bases and J 6 bases, with 15 bases left between them. This CDR3 is 14 amino acids long. CDR3 sequence reads: CASSPRLGSQPQHF. The CDR3 DNA reads TGTGCCAGCAGCCCACGTTTAGGGTCTCAGCCCCAGCATTTT.

Only a few counts were recorded for this clone. The V and J genes are TRBV19 and TRBJ2-3, with a tentative D call TRBD1 (5 bases). The CDR3 is made up of 14 amino acids. The V gene's germline CDR1 is LNHDA and CDR2 SQIVND (reference sequence). Trimming stripped 5 bases from V and 0 bases from J, with 9 bases between. This CDR3 is CASSWGLSTDTQYF. CDR3 nucleotide sequence: TGTGCCAGTAGTTGGGGCCTCAGCACAGATACGCAGTATTTT. The full variable domain, with the rest looked up from reference TRBV19 and TRBJ2-3, is DGGITQSPKYLFRKEGQNVTLSCEQNLNHDAMYWYRQDPGQGLRLIYYSQIVNDFQKGDIAEGYSVSREKKESFPLTVTSAQKNPTAFYLCASSWGLSTDTQYFGPGTRLTVL.

The chain links TRBV30 to TRBJ2-7; possible D gene TRBD2, 7 bases. Germline V gene lookup returns CDR1 GTSNPN and CDR2 SVGIG (reference sequence). V was clipped by 2 bases and J by 2 bases, with 16 bases between them. The CDR3 runs 15 residues. The CDR3 loop is CAWSRGGGGTYEQYF. CDR3 nucleotides: TGTGCCTGGAGTAGGGGGGGCGGCGGTACCTACGAGCAGTACTTC.

Note on this clone: Other DNA sequences of this sample code for an identical CDR3. The genes are TRBV18 and TRBJ1-1; a possible D gene is TRBD1 (5 bases). V gave up 1 base and J gave up 3 bases, with 9 bases separating them. The germline V gene encodes CDR1 KGHSH and CDR2 LQKENI. The CDR3 contains 14 residues. The CDR3 sequence: CASSPLGGDTEAFF. In nucleotides, the CDR3 is TGTGCCAGCTCACCACTGGGGGGGGACACTGAAGCTTTCTTT.

The chain joins TRBV28 to TRBJ2-1; no clear D gene. The CDR3 has 15 residues. Trimming took 10 bases from V and 5 from J, leaving 21 bases between them. The V gene's germline CDR1 is MDHEN and CDR2 SYDVKM. DNA of the CDR3: TGTGCCATCGGTACTCGGAGTGCTACCCACAATGAGCAGTTCTTC. It specifies CAIGTRSATHNEQFF.

With respect to this clone: This could be a read error, since a much larger clone is one nucleotide away. The chain links TRBV7-2 to TRBJ1-5; maybe TRBD1 (5 bases). CDR1 is SGHTA and CDR2 is FQGNSA in the germline V gene. V lost 0 bases and J lost 5, with 5 bases in between. The CDR3 loop spans 13 amino acids. The DNA of the CDR3 is TGTGCCAGCAGCTTAGCAGGGGATCAGCCCCAGCATTTT. Residues: CASSLAGDQPQHF.

The gene calls are TRBV21-1 and TRBJ1-1; whether TRBD1, the table's D call, matches the DNA was not checked. TRBV21-1 has pseudogene status. The CDR3 has 13 amino acids. In DNA, the CDR3 is TGTGCCAGCAGAGGCAGGGTTGCCACTGAAGCTTTCTTT. Encoded protein: CASRGRVATEAFF.

The chain employs TRBV5-1 and TRBJ2-5, with D possibly matching TRBD1 (5 bases). The CDR3 covers 14 residues. Germline CDR1 reads SGHRS; CDR2 reads YFSETQ. Trimming left V 2 bases short and J 4 bases short, with 12 bases between. CDR3 nucleotide sequence: TGCGCCAGCAGCTTCCAAGACAGTAGAGAGACCCAGTACTTC. It is translated as CASSFQDSRETQYF.

V is TRBV28 and J is TRBJ2-1, with 11 positions matching TRBD2. The trim removed 5 bases at V and 4 bases at J, leaving 10 bases unmatched. The V gene's germline CDR1 is MDHEN and CDR2 SYDVKM. The CDR3 runs to 17 residues. The CDR3 nucleotides are TGTGCCAGCAGTGGAACCGGGACTAGCGGATTTTACAATGAGCAGTTCTTC. This gives the protein CASSGTGTSGFYNEQFF.

The rearrangement links TRBV6-1 to TRBJ1-5; tentative D call: TRBD1 (6 bases). The CDR3 sequence is 14 residues long. With 7 bases removed from V and 5 bases from J, the gap between germline ends came to 15 bases. Germline-derived CDR1 and CDR2 are MNHNS and SASEGT. The CDR3 DNA reads TGTGCCAGCAACCACAGGGAGGGGGATCAGCCCCAGCATTTT. Translation gives CASNHREGDQPQHF.